The next 29 T cell receptor beta chains were all read from a single sample in a study of PD-1 blockade in classical Hodgkin lymphoma. Time point specified: cycle 4 day 1 (C4D1), after less than seven weeks of nivolumab. All trial patients relapsed after autologous stem cell transplantation. Magnetic negative selection served to purify CD4+ T cells out of PBMCs that had been thawed. TCRdb keeps only in-frame clones here, not all; method: immunoSEQ multiplex PCR. The repertoire holds more than 15,000 clones, with over 70% as singletons. Sequenced here: CD4+ T cells from blood, sampled before the fourth cycle of nivolumab. These TCRs come from a human donor with classical Hodgkin lymphoma.

This chain connects TRBV7-9 to TRBJ2-5; D is uncertain. CDR1 is SEHNR and CDR2 is FQNEAQ in the germline V gene (reference sequence). The CDR3 length is 16 residues. Trimming shortened V by 0 bases and J by 2 bases, and 13 bases separated the two germline ends. The CDR3 spells CASSLAWGAGQETQYF. DNA for the CDR3: TGTGCCAGCAGCTTAGCGTGGGGTGCTGGGCAAGAGACCCAGTACTTC.

J is TRBJ2-7 and V is TRBV6-5; D ambiguous. Germline loops: CDR1 MNHEY, CDR2 SVGAGI. Trimming took off 0 bases at V and 6 bases at J, with 18 bases between the two ends. The length of the CDR3 is 16 residues. As DNA, the CDR3 is TGTGCCAGCAGTTACTCGGGCCCGCTGCTTTTGGGCGAGCAGTACTTC. Protein sequence: CASSYSGPLLLGEQYF.

This clone has just a few counts. The chain uses TRBV5-1 and TRBJ2-1; D uncertain. The CDR3 runs 15 residues. V was pared by 0 bases and J by 2 bases, with 9 bases between. The germline gives CDR1 SGHRS, CDR2 YFSETQ. In DNA, the CDR3 is TGCGCCAGCAGCTTGGCGGCTTCTGCCTACAATGAGCAGTTCTTC. Translating it yields CASSLAASAYNEQFF.

The chain recombines TRBV4-1 with TRBJ2-5, with D unresolved. The germline V and J ends were trimmed by 0 bases and 5 bases, with 4 bases remaining between them. This CDR3 is built from 12 residues. In germline, CDR1 is MGHRA, CDR2 YSYEKL. CDR3 bases: TGCGCCAGCAGCCAAGAGGAGGAGACCCAGTACTTC. As protein: CASSQEEETQYF.

J is TRBJ2-2 and V is TRBV7-2; a weak D match, TRBD1 (5 bases). Trimming stripped 0 bases from V and 6 bases from J, with 11 bases between. Germline assignment: CDR1 SGHTA and CDR2 FQGNSA. The CDR3 sequence is 15 residues long. CDR3 loop: CASSLARTRSGELFF. Here the CDR3 DNA reads TGTGCCAGCAGCTTAGCTCGGACACGCTCCGGGGAGCTGTTTTTT.

V is TRBV2 and J is TRBJ2-1; D is ambiguous. Trimming took off 0 bases at V and 0 bases at J, with 15 bases between the two ends. CDR3 length equals 18 residues. CDR1 SNHLY and CDR2 FYNNEI come from the germline V gene. The CDR3 bases are TGTGCCAGCAGTGAAGCGTCATGGGCGACAAGCTCCTACAATGAGCAGTTCTTC. Its translation is CASSEASWATSSYNEQFF.

The chain links TRBV25-1 to TRBJ2-2; TRBD2 matches at 10 bases. This CDR3 region has 16 residues. The germline gives CDR1 MGHDK, CDR2 SYGVNS. Losses at the gene ends were 6 bases for V and 6 bases for J; bases not matched to a gene: 10. The CDR3 DNA reads TGTGCCAGCAGAGCGTCTAGCGGGAGTGGTTCCGGGGAGCTGTTTTTT. This encodes CASRASSGSGSGELFF.

The rearrangement uses TRBV10-3 and TRBJ2-3; no firm D call. The CDR3 totals 12 residues. Germline V CDR1 and CDR2: ENHRY, SYGVKD. Trimming removed 3 bases at V and 2 bases at J, with 3 bases between. CDR3 sequence: CAISDSTDTQYF. The DNA for the CDR3 is TGTGCCATCAGTGATTCCACAGATACGCAGTATTTT.

This chain joins TRBV19 and TRBJ2-1; D perhaps matches TRBD2 (5 bases). V dropped 6 bases and J dropped 3 bases, with 12 bases sitting between them. Germline V gene sequence: CDR1 LNHDA, CDR2 SQIVND (reference sequence). This CDR3 comprises 14 residues. DNA for the CDR3: TGTGCCAGTAGACCGGGAAGTGTCTACAATGAGCAGTTCTTC. Translated, it gives CASRPGSVYNEQFF.

The chain joins TRBV28 to TRBJ1-2; possibly TRBD1 for D (5 bases). The CDR3 loop spans 15 amino acids. V gave up 3 bases and J gave up 8 bases, with 19 bases separating them. Per the germline V gene, CDR1 is MDHEN and CDR2 is SYDVKM. CDR3 sequence (DNA): TGTGCCAGCAGTTTCAGGGAACAGCAAACGGGAGGCTACACCTTC. Its translation is CASSFREQQTGGYTF.

The rearrangement uses TRBV19 and TRBJ2-7, with a tentative D call TRBD2 (6 bases). V was clipped by 5 bases and J by 3 bases, with 11 bases between them. Per germline, CDR1 LNHDA and CDR2 SQIVND (reference sequence). The CDR3 is made up of 13 amino acids. CDR3 bases: TGTGCCAGTAGTTTCGGCGGGAACTACGAGCAGTACTTC. Protein: CASSFGGNYEQYF.

The chain uses TRBV5-1 and TRBJ1-3; 7 bases align to TRBD1. The CDR3 runs to 15 residues. Germline loops: CDR1 SGHRS, CDR2 YFSETQ. The junction had 5 bases not matched to a gene; V was cut back by 3 bases and J by 2 bases. The CDR3 is CASSYGQATGNTIYF. CDR3 DNA sequence: TGCGCCAGCAGCTATGGACAGGCTACTGGAAACACCATATATTTT.

The rearrangement uses TRBV18 and TRBJ2-7; 9 nucleotides agree with TRBD2. Trimming at V came to 4 bases and at J to 2 bases, leaving 6 bases not matched to a gene. The germline CDR1 and CDR2 sequences are KGHSH and LQKENI. CDR3 length: 15 residues. The DNA for the CDR3 is TGTGCCAGCTCACATACGACTAGCGGCCCCTACGAGCAGTACTTC. Translated: CASSHTTSGPYEQYF. Filled out from reference TRBV18 and TRBJ2-7, the complete variable domain reads NAGVMQNPRHLVRRRGQEARLRCSPMKGHSHVYWYRQLPEEGLKFMVYLQKENIIDESGMPKERFSAEFPKEGPSILRIQQVVRGDSAAYFCASSHTTSGPYEQYFGPGTRLTVT.

The CDR3 bases are TGTGCCACCAGCAGGGGGACGGGTACTAATGAAAAACTGTTTTTT. Translating gives CATSRGTGTNEKLFF. The V gene is TRBV15, the J gene TRBJ1-4; D may be TRBD1 (5 bases). Germline assignment: CDR1 LNHNV and CDR2 YYDKDF (reference sequence). Trimming removed 3 bases at V and 2 bases at J, with 10 bases between. This CDR3 spans 15 amino acids.

V gene TRBV28 combines with J gene TRBJ1-1; D is unresolved. Looked up from germline, CDR1 is MDHEN and CDR2 is SYDVKM. CDR3 length: 13 residues. The V and J ends lost 6 bases and 1 base respectively, with 9 bases between them. The CDR3 reads CASSRTWNTEAFF. The CDR3 DNA reads as TGTGCCAGCAGCCGTACGTGGAACACTGAAGCTTTCTTT. The full variable domain, in which reference TRBV28 and TRBJ1-1 provide the parts outside the CDR3, is DVKVTQSSRYLVKRTGEKVFLECVQDMDHENMFWYRQDPGLGLRLIYFSYDVKMKEKGDIPEGYSVSREKKERFSLILESASTNQTSMYLCASSRTWNTEAFFGQGTRLTVV.

The CDR3 region has the DNA TGTGCCAGCAGCAAGCCGGGACGGAACACCGGGGAGCTGTTTTTT. It is translated as CASSKPGRNTGELFF. The chain employs TRBV7-9 and TRBJ2-2, with D perhaps TRBD1 or TRBD2 (5 bases each). There are 15 residues in the CDR3. Trimming pared 5 bases from V and 1 base from J, leaving 11 bases between. CDR1 and CDR2 from the germline V gene are SEHNR and FQNEAQ (reference sequence).

The chain joins TRBV18 to TRBJ2-7; D may be TRBD2 (6 bases). Germline loops: CDR1 KGHSH, CDR2 LQKENI. This CDR3 spans 14 amino acids. Trimming took 6 bases from V and 1 from J, leaving 13 bases between them. The CDR3 coding sequence is TGTGCCAGCTCCCGGACCCGGGAGTCCTACGAGCAGTACTTC. Its translation is CASSRTRESYEQYF.

The chain carries TRBV9 and TRBJ2-3; TRBD2 aligns across 7 bases. The germline CDR1 and CDR2 sequences are SGDLS and YYNGEE. V lost 0 bases, J lost 2 bases, and 9 bases stayed unmatched. This CDR3 has 17 amino acids. CDR3 coding DNA: TGTGCCAGCAGCGTAGGGGCTAGCGGAGGACTCACAGATACGCAGTATTTT. Protein product: CASSVGASGGLTDTQYF. Full variable domain (rest looked up from reference TRBV9 and TRBJ2-3): DSGVTQTPKHLITATGQRVTLRCSPRSGDLSVYWYQQSLDQGLQFLIQYYNGEERAKGNILERFSAQQFPDLHSELNLSSLELGDSALYFCASSVGASGGLTDTQYFGPGTRLTVL.

The rearrangement joins TRBV4-1 to TRBJ2-1; 10 nucleotides align to TRBD2. Germline V CDR1 and CDR2: MGHRA, YSYEKL. The CDR3 runs to 19 residues. V gave up 2 bases and J gave up 2 bases; unmatched junction bases: 12. The CDR3, as DNA: TGCGCCAGCAGCCAATCCCCCGGGACTAGCGTAACCACCTACAATGAGCAGTTCTTC. It encodes CASSQSPGTSVTTYNEQFF.

V is TRBV2 and J is TRBJ2-1, with a tentative D call TRBD2 (6 bases). Between the trimmed V and J ends, which lost 8 bases and 0 bases, there was a span of 8 bases. In germline, CDR1 is SNHLY, CDR2 FYNNEI. The CDR3 length is 13 residues. CDR3 loop: CASAAGSYNEQFF. CDR3 nucleotide sequence: TGTGCCAGCGCAGCGGGCTCCTACAATGAGCAGTTCTTC.

V gene TRBV5-1 combines with J gene TRBJ2-1, with 8 bases aligning to TRBD2. Germline CDR1 SGHRS, CDR2 YFSETQ. V shed 4 bases, J shed 3 bases, and the junction held 6 bases outside the gene matches. The CDR3 extends over 15 amino acids. For the CDR3, the DNA is TGCGCCAGCAGCCCAGCGGGAGCCATCTACAATGAGCAGTTCTTC. This gives the protein CASSPAGAIYNEQFF.

This sequence joins TRBV28 and TRBJ1-5, with no clear D. Between the trimmed V and J ends, which lost 7 bases and 7 bases, there was a span of 8 bases. This CDR3 has 11 residues. The germline V gene has CDR1 MDHEN and CDR2 SYDVKM. CDR3 DNA: TGTGCCAGCAAAGGGAGGCAGCCCCAGCATTTT. Translation: CASKGRQPQHF.

This clone was seen only once. This CDR3 is CSVVSGADTQYF. In DNA, the CDR3 is TGCAGCGTTGTTTCGGGAGCAGATACGCAGTATTTT. The V and J genes are TRBV29-1 and TRBJ2-3; D perhaps matches TRBD2 (6 bases). Per the germline V gene, CDR1 is SQVTM and CDR2 is ANQGSEA. The CDR3 extends over 12 amino acids. Trimming cost V 4 bases and J 4 bases, with 9 bases left between them.

CDR3 amino acids: CASSLLAELTDTQYF. The CDR3 bases are TGCGCCAGCAGCTTGTTGGCAGAGCTCACAGATACGCAGTATTTT. The chain combines TRBV5-1 with TRBJ2-3; D ambiguous. Germline CDR1 SGHRS, CDR2 YFSETQ. Trimming took 1 base from V and 2 from J, leaving 11 bases between them. This CDR3 comprises 15 residues.

The chain has TRBV5-8 and TRBJ2-3, with a possible D match to TRBD2 (6 bases). V was pared by 1 base and J by 7 bases, with 10 bases between. The CDR3 sequence is 13 residues long. Per the germline V gene, CDR1 is SGHTS and CDR2 is YDEGEE. CDR3 nucleotides: TGTGCCAGCAGCTTGCGGGGCGGGAATACGCAGTATTTT. It translates to CASSLRGGNTQYF.

The gene calls are TRBV7-8 and TRBJ1-3; 9 positions match TRBD1. V shed 5 bases, J shed 4 bases, and the junction held 3 bases outside the gene matches. The CDR3 spans 14 residues. Looked up from germline, CDR1 is SGHVS and CDR2 is FQNEAQ. The CDR3: CASSIGTGGNTIYF. CDR3 DNA sequence: TGTGCCAGCAGCATAGGGACAGGGGGAAACACCATATATTTT.

This clone appeared once. V and J are TRBV11-2 and TRBJ2-1, with unresolved D. In germline, CDR1 is SGHAT, CDR2 FQNNGV. The CDR3 has 14 amino acids. Trimming took 1 base from V and 8 from J, leaving 12 bases between them. The CDR3 protein is CASSLVPGGDEQFF. CDR3 DNA: TGTGCCAGCAGCTTAGTCCCGGGTGGGGATGAGCAGTTCTTC.

The V and J genes are TRBV4-1 and TRBJ2-5, with a weak D call TRBD1 (5 bases). Germline CDR1 MGHRA, CDR2 YSYEKL. V was trimmed by 0 bases and J by 2 bases, leaving 7 bases between them. The CDR3 spans 14 residues. Here the CDR3 DNA reads TGCGCCAGCAGCCAAGATTGGACACAAGAGACCCAGTACTTC. The encoded protein is CASSQDWTQETQYF.

This chain joins TRBV2 and TRBJ1-1; D possibly corresponds to TRBD1 (6 bases). The CDR3 runs to 17 residues. V was cut by 0 bases and J by 1 base, with 15 bases left in between. The germline gives CDR1 SNHLY, CDR2 FYNNEI. CDR3 residues: CASSEAIVGAGNTEAFF. CDR3 DNA: TGTGCCAGCAGTGAAGCGATCGTGGGGGCCGGGAACACTGAAGCTTTCTTT.